Listed below are T cell receptor beta chains from one sample, sequenced in a study of blood T cells in healthy people across ages. TCRdb processed the 5' RACE reads anew with MiXCR; each CDR3 protein has one entry. The sample lists hundreds of thousands of distinct CDR3 sequences; about 25% were seen once. This sample also belongs to another study, concerning T cells of mothers and their children.

The sequenced material came from blood. The receptors shown here come from a boy between 10 and 17 years old in good health. The CDR3 runs from the conserved cysteine through the conserved F or W. D genes are given only for firm matches. Clone size is given for some rows only: seen once, a few or many times, or a class if the clone is expanded.

TRBD2,few,TRBV5-5,TRBJ2-5,TGTGCCAGCAGCTTGGGATATCTAGCGGGGCCCCAAGAGACCCAGTACTTC,CASSLGYLAGPQETQYF
.,few,TRBV5-1,TRBJ2-5,TGCGCCAGCAGCGGAGGGACGAGTTACGTGGAGACCCAGTACTTC,CASSGGTSYVETQYF
.,.,TRBV13,TRBJ2-1,TGTGCCAGCAGCTTACTTAAGGAAAATCCCTACAATGAGCAGTTCTTC,CASSLLKENPYNEQFF
.,few,TRBV29-1,TRBJ2-5,TGCAGCGTTGTTTCCGGGTCGGAGACCCAGTACTTC,CSVVSGSETQYF
.,.,TRBV29-1,TRBJ2-1,TGCAGCGTTGAAGATTTTAGGCAGTTCTTC,CSVEDFRQFF
TRBD1,few,TRBV3-1,TRBJ2-5,TGTGCCAGCAGCCGCTGGACAGGTCAAGAGACCCAGTACTTC,CASSRWTGQETQYF
TRBD1,.,TRBV29-1,TRBJ2-1,TGCAGCGTTGAAGATAGACAGGGGTTCTACAATGAGCAGTTCTTC,CSVEDRQGFYNEQFF
.,.,TRBV6-1,TRBJ2-5,TGTGCCAGCAGTGAATTAAAGGGGATGAGTGGGGGCCAGTACTTC,CASSELKGMSGGQYF
.,.,TRBV12-3/TRBV12-4,TRBJ1-2,TGTGCCAGCAGCGAAGCCACCGGGACGGGGAATGGCTACACCTTC,CASSEATGTGNGYTF
.,.,TRBV5-6,TRBJ2-7,TGTGCCAGCAGCTTGGGACAGCAACCCTACGAGCAGTACTTC,CASSLGQQPYEQYF
.,few,TRBV4-3,TRBJ2-4,TGCGCCAGCAGCCAAGACCGGGGGCAGTTGGAAAACATTCAGTACTTC,CASSQDRGQLENIQYF
.,.,TRBV11-2,TRBJ2-1,TGTGCCAGCAGCTCCACCCCGGGGGTTGGTGAGCAGTTCTTC,CASSSTPGVGEQFF
.,few,TRBV25-1,TRBJ2-5,TGTGCCAGCACGAGAGGGGGCCAAGAGACCCAGTACTTC,CASTRGGQETQYF
.,few,TRBV4-3,TRBJ2-5,TGCGCCAGCAGCCAAGATATAAGGGAGACCCAGTACTTC,CASSQDIRETQYF
.,.,TRBV12-3/TRBV12-4,TRBJ2-3,TGTGCCAGCAGTCCCCGGACTTCCGGCGACAGCACAGATACGCAATATTTT,CASSPRTSGDSTDTQYF
TRBD2,.,TRBV28,TRBJ2-7,TGTGCCAGCAGTTTGAGAGACGGCGGGGGCTCCTACGAGCAGTACTTC,CASSLRDGGGSYEQYF
TRBD2,.,TRBV29-1,TRBJ2-1,TGCAGCGTGGCCCCTAGCGGGAGAGGCAATGAGCAGTTCTTC,CSVAPSGRGNEQFF
.,.,TRBV12-3/TRBV12-4,TRBJ1-6,TGTGCCAGCAGTTCAGGCGGGGCCTATAATTCACCCCTCCACTTT,CASSSGGAYNSPLHF